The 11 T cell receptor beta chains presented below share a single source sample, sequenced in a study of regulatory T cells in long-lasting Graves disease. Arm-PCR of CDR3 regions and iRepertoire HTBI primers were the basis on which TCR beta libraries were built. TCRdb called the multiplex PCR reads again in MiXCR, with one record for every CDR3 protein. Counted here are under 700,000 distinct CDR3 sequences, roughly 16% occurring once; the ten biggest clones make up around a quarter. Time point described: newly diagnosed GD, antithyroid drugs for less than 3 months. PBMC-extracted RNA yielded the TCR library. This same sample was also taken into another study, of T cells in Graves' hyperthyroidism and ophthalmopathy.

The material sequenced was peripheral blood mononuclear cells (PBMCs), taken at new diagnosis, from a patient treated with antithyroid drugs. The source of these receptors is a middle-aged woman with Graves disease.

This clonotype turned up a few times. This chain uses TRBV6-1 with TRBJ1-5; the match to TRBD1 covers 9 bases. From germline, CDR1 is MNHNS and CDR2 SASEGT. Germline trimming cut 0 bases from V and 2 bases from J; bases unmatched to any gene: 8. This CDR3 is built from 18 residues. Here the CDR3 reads CASSEAGVGTGRNQPQHF. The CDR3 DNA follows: TGTGCCAGCAGTGAAGCTGGGGTAGGGACAGGGCGCAATCAGCCCCAGCATTTT.

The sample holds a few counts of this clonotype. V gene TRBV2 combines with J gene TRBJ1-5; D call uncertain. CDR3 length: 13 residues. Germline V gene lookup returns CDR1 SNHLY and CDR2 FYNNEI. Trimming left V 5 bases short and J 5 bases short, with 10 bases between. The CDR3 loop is CASSPWVDQPQHF. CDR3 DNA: TGTGCCAGCAGTCCCTGGGTGGATCAGCCCCAGCATTTT.

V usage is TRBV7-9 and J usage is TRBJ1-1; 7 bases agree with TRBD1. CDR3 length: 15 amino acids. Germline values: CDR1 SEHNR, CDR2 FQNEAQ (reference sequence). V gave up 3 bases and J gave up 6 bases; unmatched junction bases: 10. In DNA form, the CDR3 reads TGTGCCAGCAGCTTCACAGGGGCGAAGGTGGCTGAAGCTTTCTTT. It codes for CASSFTGAKVAEAFF.

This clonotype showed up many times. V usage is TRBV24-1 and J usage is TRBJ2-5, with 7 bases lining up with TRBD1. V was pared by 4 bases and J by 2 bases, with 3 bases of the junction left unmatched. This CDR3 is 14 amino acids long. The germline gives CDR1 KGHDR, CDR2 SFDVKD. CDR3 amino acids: CATSDGQVQETQYF. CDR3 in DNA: TGTGCCACCAGTGACGGACAGGTGCAAGAGACCCAGTACTTC.

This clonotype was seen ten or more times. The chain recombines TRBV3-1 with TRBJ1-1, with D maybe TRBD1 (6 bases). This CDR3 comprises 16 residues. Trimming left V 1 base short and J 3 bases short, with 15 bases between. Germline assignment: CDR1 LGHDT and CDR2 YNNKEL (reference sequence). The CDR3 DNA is TGTGCCAGCAGCCAAGCCAGACGCGGGGGCGACACTGAAGCTTTCTTT. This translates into CASSQARRGGDTEAFF.

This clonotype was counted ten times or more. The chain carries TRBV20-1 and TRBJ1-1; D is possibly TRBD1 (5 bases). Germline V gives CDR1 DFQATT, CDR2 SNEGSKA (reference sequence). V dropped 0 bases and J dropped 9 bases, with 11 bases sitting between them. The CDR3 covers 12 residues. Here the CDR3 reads CSARDSPGKAFF. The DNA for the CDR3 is TGCAGTGCTAGAGATAGCCCAGGGAAAGCTTTCTTT.

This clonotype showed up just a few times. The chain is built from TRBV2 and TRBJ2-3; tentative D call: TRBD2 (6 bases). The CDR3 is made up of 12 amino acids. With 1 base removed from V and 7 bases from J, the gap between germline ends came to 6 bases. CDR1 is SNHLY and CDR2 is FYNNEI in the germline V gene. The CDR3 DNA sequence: TGTGCCAGCAGTGAAGGGACTAATACGCAGTATTTT. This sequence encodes CASSEGTNTQYF. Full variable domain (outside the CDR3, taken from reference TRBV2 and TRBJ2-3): EPEVTQTPSHQVTQMGQEVILRCVPISNHLYFYWYRQILGQKVEFLVSFYNNEISEKSEIFDDQFSVERPDGSNFTLKIRSTKLEDSAMYFCASSEGTNTQYFGPGTRLTVL.

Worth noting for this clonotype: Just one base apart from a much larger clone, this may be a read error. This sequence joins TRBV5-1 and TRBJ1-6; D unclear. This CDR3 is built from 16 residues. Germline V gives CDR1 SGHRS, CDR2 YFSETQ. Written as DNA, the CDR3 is TGCGCCAGCAGCTTGGCCGGAGGGTCGGAGAATTCACCCTTCCACTTT. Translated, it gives CASSLAGGSENSPFHF.

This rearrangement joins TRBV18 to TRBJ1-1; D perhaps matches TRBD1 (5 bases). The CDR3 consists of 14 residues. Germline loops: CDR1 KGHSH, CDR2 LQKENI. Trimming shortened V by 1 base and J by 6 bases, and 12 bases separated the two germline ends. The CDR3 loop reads CASSPQGKRAEAFF. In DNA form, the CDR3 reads TGTGCCAGCTCACCACAGGGGAAGAGGGCTGAAGCTTTCTTT.

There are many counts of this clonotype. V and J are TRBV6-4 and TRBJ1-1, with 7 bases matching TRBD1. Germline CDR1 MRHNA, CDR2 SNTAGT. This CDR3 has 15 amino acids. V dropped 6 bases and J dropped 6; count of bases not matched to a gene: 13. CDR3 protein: CASRRSQQGWSEAFF. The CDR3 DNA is TGTGCCAGCAGGCGAAGTCAACAGGGGTGGTCTGAAGCTTTCTTT.

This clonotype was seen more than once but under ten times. The CDR3 sequence: CASSLRTGLSGNTIYF. The CDR3 nucleotides are TGTGCCAGCAGTTTGCGGACAGGGCTTTCTGGAAACACCATATATTTT. The rearrangement joins TRBV6-5 to TRBJ1-3, with TRBD1 matching over 8 bases. Trimming took 4 bases from V and 1 from J; bases not matched to a gene: 6. This CDR3 is 16 amino acids long. Per the germline V gene, CDR1 is MNHEY and CDR2 is SVGAGI.